A selection of T cell receptor beta chains follows, all from one sample in a study of Graves' ophthalmopathy and Graves' hyperthyroidism. TCRdb redid the calling of the multiplex PCR reads with MiXCR, one entry per CDR3 protein. The sample includes 1 million to 1.3 million distinct CDR3 sequences, approximately 35% of them seen just once. The sample comprised peripheral blood or thyroid tissue (not recorded which). These TCRs come from an adult man with Graves' hyperthyroidism. The CDR3 runs from the conserved cysteine through the conserved F or W. The D gene is left open where the match is weak. For some rows the clone size is stated as once, few or many, or as a class when expanded; others skip it.

>many|TRBV2|NA|TRBJ1-6
CASSEAGDYNSPLHF
TGTGCCAGCAGTGAGGCAGGGGACTATAATTCACCCCTCCACTTT
>few|TRBV7-6|TRBD2|TRBJ2-7
CASSPRGLYEQYF
TGTGCCAGCAGCCCCCGGGGACTATACGAGCAGTACTTC
>NA|TRBV7-3|TRBD1|TRBJ2-2
CASSHDESGQGFSGELFF
TGTGCCAGCAGCCATGACGAGTCGGGACAGGGGTTCTCCGGGGAGCTGTTTTTT
>few|TRBV4-1|NA|TRBJ1-5
CASSQEGAGMGSNQPQHF
TGCGCCAGCAGCCAAGAAGGAGCTGGGATGGGAAGCAATCAGCCCCAGCATTTT
>few|TRBV19|NA|TRBJ2-7
CASRTSGAGGEQYF
TGTGCCAGTAGGACCTCGGGGGCTGGGGGAGAGCAGTACTTC
>NA|TRBV4-3|NA|TRBJ2-2
CASSQAGFTGELFF
TGCGCCAGCAGCCAAGCCGGATTCACCGGGGAGCTGTTTTTT
>NA|TRBV11-2|TRBD1|TRBJ1-1
CASSSRTGFSTEAFF
TGTGCCAGCAGCTCCAGGACAGGGTTTTCCACTGAAGCTTTCTTT
>many|TRBV5-1|TRBD1|TRBJ1-2
CASSSAGGGYTF
TGCGCCAGCAGCTCGGCAGGGGGTGGCTACACCTTC
>many|TRBV6-5|NA|TRBJ2-7
CASRGDSGVQYF
TGTGCCAGCAGAGGGGACTCGGGCGTGCAGTACTTC
>many|TRBV7-8|TRBD1|TRBJ2-5
CASSQGQGETQYF
TGTGCCAGCAGCCAGGGACAGGGAGAGACCCAGTACTTC
>NA|TRBV30|NA|TRBJ2-5
CAWSEGSAAQETQYF
TGTGCCTGGAGTGAGGGCTCGGCAGCCCAAGAGACCCAGTACTTC
>many|TRBV11-2|NA|TRBJ2-7
CASSLGAKGVGEQYF
TGTGCCAGCAGCTTAGGGGCGAAAGGAGTAGGGGAGCAGTACTTC
>many|TRBV10-3|NA|TRBJ1-1
CAINPEWNTEAFF
TGTGCCATCAACCCTGAATGGAACACTGAAGCTTTCTTT
>NA|TRBV7-2|NA|TRBJ1-2
CASSSPFPNGYTF
TGTGCCAGCAGCTCTCCATTCCCCAATGGCTACACCTTC
>many|TRBV10-3|TRBD2|TRBJ2-5
CAISEGLAGGPKTQYF
TGTGCCATCAGTGAGGGGCTAGCGGGGGGGCCCAAGACCCAGTACTTC
>NA|TRBV7-2|NA|TRBJ2-7
CTSSFQAYEQYF
TGTACCAGCAGCTTCCAGGCCTACGAGCAGTACTTC